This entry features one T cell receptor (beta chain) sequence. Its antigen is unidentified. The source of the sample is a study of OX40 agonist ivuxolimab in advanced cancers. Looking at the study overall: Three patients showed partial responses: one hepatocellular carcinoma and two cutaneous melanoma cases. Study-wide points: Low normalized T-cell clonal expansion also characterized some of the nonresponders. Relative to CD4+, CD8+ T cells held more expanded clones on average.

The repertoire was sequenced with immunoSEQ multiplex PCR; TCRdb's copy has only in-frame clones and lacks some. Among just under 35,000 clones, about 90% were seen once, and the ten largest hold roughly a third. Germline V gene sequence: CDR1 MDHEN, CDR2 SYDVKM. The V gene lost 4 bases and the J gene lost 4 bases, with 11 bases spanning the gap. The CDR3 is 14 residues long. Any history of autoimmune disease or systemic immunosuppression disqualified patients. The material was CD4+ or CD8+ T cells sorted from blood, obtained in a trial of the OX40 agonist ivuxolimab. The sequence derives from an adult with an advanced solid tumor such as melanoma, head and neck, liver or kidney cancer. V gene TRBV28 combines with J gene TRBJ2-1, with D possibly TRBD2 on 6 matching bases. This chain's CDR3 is CASSSPTSYNEQFF. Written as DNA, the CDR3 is TGTGCCAGCAGTTCTCCGACTAGTTACAATGAGCAGTTCTTC.